This T cell receptor (beta chain) was identified in a study of T-cell memory formation after mild COVID-19. Study details: Across donors, TCR clusters were largely donor specific.

With respect to this clonotype: Its antigen remains unknown.

Germline CDR1 and CDR2: SGDLS and YYNGEE. The CDR3 is 16 residues long. The V gene end was trimmed by 0 bases and the J gene end by 4 bases; junction bases not matched to a gene: 7. TCR alpha and TCR beta cDNA libraries carrying sample barcodes and UMIs came from 5'RACE with constant-segment primers. Each CDR3 protein gets one entry after TCRdb re-called the 5' RACE reads with MiXCR. The sample yields around 90,000 distinct CDR3 sequences, about an eighth seen once. Points from the study as a whole: A balance of CD4 and CD8 characterized clones contracting day 15 to 85, whereas later expanders leaned CD4+. CD4+ clones that contracted lay mainly in CM and EM; CD8+ ones lay in EMRA.

The sample taken for sequencing was PBMCs or a T cell subset sorted from them (not recorded which). The gene calls are TRBV9 and TRBJ2-7; 10 bases are shared with TRBD1. This receptor was identified in an adult woman who had mild COVID-19 (a few samples of this study predate the infection). Cell type and time point are not known. This chain's CDR3 is CASSVGSGTGDYEQYF. The CDR3 coding sequence is TGTGCCAGCAGCGTAGGATCCGGGACAGGGGATTACGAGCAGTACTTC.